What follows describes a single TCR beta chain. This entry comes from a study of control samples from healthy donors and cancer patients. V was shortened by 2 bases and J by 3 bases, with 9 bases between the two germline ends. The CDR3 contains 13 residues. Germline lookup yields CDR1 GTSNPN and CDR2 SVGIG (reference sequence). Sequencing was performed with immunoSEQ multiplex PCR; in TCRdb, only in-frame clones are kept and a portion is missing. The sample holds 110,000 to 150,000 clones, 80% to 95% seen once. Sample: blood. The origin of this receptor is a man aged 30-40 years in good health. V and J are TRBV30 and TRBJ2-3; D is undetermined. The CDR3 region has the DNA TGTGCCTGGAGTTTTGTAAATACAGATACGCAGTATTTT. It specifies CAWSFVNTDTQYF.